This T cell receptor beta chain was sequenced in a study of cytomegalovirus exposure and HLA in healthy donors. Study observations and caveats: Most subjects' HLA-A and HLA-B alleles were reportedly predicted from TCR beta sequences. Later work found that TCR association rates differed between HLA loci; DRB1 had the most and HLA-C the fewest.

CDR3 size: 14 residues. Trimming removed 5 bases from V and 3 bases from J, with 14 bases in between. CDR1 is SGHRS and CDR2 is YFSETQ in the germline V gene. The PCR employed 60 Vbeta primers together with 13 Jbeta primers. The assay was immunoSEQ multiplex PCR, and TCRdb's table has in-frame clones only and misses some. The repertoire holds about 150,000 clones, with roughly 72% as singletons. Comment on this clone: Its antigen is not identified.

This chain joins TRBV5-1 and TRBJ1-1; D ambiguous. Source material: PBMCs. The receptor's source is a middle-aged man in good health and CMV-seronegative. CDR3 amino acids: CASRPEQLHTEAFF. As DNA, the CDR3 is TGCGCCAGCAGGCCGGAGCAGTTGCACACTGAAGCTTTCTTT.